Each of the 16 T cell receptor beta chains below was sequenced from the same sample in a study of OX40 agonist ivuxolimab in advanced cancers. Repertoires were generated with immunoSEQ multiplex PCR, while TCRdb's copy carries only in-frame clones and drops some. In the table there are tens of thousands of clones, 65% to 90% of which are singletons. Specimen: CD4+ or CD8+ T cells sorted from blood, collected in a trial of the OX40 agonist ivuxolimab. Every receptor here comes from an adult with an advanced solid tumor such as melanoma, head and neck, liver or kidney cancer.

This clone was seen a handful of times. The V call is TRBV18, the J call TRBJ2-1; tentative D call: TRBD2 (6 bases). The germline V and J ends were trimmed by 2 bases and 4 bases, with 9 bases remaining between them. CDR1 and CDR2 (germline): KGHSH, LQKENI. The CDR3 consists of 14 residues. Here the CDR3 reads CASSPVGGYNEQFF. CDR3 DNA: TGTGCCAGCTCACCAGTCGGGGGATACAATGAGCAGTTCTTC.

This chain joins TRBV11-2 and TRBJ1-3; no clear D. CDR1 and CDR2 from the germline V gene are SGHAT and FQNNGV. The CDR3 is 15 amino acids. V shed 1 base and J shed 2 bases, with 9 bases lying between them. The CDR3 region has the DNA TGTGCCAGCAGCTTAGCGGGTGGGGCTGGAAACACCATATATTTT. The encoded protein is CASSLAGGAGNTIYF.

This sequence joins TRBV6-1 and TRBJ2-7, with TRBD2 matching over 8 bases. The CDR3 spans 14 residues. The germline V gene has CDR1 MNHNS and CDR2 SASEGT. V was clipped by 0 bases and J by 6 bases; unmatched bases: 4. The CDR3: CASSEARGAGEQYF. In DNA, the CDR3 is TGTGCCAGCAGTGAAGCGCGGGGGGCTGGCGAGCAGTACTTC.

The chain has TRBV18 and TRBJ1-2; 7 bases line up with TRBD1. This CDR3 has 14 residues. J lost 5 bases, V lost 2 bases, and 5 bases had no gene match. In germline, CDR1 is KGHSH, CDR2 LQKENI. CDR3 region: CASSPGTAEYGYTF. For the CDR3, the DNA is TGTGCCAGCTCACCAGGGACAGCGGAATATGGCTACACCTTC.

CDR3 coding DNA: TGTGCCAGCAGCCAAGACAGGGGCAGTGAAAAACTGTTTTTT. Translated: CASSQDRGSEKLFF. The gene calls are TRBV7-2 and TRBJ1-4; 8 bases agree with TRBD1. The germline CDR1 and CDR2 sequences are SGHTA and FQGNSA. This CDR3 comprises 14 residues. Germline trimming cut 5 bases from V and 7 bases from J; bases unmatched to any gene: 6.

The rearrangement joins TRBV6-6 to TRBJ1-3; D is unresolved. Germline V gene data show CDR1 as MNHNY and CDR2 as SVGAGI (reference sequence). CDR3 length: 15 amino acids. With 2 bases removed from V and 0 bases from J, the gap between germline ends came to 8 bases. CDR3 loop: CASSYGRPSGNTIYF. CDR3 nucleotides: TGTGCCAGCAGTTACGGGCGGCCCTCTGGAAACACCATATATTTT.

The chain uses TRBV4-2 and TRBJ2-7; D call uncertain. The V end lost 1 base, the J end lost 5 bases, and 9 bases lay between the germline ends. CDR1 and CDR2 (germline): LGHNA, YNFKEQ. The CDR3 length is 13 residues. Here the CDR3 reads CASSQAPGDEQYF. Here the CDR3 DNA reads TGTGCCAGCAGCCAAGCACCTGGGGACGAGCAGTACTTC.

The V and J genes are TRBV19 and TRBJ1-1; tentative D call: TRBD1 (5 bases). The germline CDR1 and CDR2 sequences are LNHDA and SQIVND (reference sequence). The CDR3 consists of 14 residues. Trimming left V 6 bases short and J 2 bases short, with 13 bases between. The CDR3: CASRRGVANTEAFF. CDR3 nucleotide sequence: TGTGCCAGTAGGAGAGGGGTCGCCAACACTGAAGCTTTCTTT.

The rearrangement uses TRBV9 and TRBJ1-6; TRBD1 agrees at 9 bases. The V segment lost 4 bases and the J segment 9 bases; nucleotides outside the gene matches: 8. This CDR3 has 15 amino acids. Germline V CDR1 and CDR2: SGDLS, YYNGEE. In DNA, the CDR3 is TGTGCCAGCAGCATTCAGGACAGGGGAGGTTCACCCCTCCACTTT. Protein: CASSIQDRGGSPLHF.

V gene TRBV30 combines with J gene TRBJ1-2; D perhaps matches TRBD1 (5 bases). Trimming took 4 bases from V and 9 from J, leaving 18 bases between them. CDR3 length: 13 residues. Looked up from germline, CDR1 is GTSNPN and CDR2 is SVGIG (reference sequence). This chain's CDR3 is CAWISPGKDRYTF. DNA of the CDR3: TGTGCCTGGATCTCCCCAGGGAAGGATCGCTACACCTTC.

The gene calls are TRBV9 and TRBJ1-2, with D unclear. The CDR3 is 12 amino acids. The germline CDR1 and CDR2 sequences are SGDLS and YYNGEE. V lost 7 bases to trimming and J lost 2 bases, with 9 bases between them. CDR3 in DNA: TGTGCCAGCGCCTTGGAAAACTATGGCTACACCTTC. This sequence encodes CASALENYGYTF.

The CDR3 spells CASSLGVLGAGNTIYF. For the CDR3, the DNA is TGCGCCAGCAGCTTGGGAGTTCTAGGGGCCGGAAACACCATATATTTT. The chain couples TRBV5-1 to TRBJ1-3, with D maybe TRBD1 (5 bases). CDR1 SGHRS and CDR2 YFSETQ come from the germline V gene. Deletions cut 0 bases from V and 4 bases from J, with 14 bases between. The CDR3 covers 16 residues.

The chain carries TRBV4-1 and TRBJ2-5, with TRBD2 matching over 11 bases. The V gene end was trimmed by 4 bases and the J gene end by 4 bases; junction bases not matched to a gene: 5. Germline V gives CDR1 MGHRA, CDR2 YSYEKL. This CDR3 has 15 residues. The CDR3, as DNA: TGCGCCAGCAGCCGCCTAACTAGCGGGGGAGAGACCCAGTACTTC. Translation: CASSRLTSGGETQYF.

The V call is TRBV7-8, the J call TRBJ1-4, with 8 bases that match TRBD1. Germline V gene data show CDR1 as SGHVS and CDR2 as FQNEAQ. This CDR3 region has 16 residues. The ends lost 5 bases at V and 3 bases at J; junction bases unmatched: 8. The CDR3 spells CASSLAGGRANEKLFF. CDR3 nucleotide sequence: TGTGCCAGCAGCCTCGCAGGGGGCCGCGCTAATGAAAAACTGTTTTTT.

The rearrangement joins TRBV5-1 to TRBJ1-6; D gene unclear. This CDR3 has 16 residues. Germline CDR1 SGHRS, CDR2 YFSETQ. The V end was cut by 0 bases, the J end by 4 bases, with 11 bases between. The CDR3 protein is CASSLDGSGYNSPLHF. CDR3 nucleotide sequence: TGCGCCAGCAGCTTGGACGGTTCCGGGTATAATTCACCCCTCCACTTT.

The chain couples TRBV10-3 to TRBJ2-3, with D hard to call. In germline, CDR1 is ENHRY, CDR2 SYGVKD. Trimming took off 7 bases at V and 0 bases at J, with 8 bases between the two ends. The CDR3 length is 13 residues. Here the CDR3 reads CAIMGSSTDTQYF. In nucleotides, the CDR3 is TGTGCCATCATGGGCAGCAGCACAGATACGCAGTATTTT.